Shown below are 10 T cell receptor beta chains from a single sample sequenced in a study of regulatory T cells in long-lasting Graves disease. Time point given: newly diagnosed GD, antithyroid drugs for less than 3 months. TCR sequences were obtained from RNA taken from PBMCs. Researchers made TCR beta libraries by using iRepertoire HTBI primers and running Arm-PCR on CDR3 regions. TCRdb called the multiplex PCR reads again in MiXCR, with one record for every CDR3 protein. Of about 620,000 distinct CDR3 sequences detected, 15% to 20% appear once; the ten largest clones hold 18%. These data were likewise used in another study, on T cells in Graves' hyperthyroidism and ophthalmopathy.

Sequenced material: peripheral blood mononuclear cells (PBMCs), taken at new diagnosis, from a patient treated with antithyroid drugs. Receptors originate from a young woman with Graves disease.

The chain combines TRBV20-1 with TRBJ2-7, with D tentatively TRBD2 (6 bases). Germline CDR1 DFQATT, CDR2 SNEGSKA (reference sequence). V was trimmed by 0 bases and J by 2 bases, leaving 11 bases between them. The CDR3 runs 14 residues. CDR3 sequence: CSARDQGLAYEQYF. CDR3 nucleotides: TGCAGTGCTAGAGATCAGGGACTGGCCTACGAGCAGTACTTC.

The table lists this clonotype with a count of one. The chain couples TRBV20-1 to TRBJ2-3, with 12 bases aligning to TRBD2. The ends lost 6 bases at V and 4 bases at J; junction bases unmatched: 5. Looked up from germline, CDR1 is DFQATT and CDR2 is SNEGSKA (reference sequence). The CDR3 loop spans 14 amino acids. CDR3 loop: CSASTSGGPDTQYF. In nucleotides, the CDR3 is TGCAGTGCCTCGACTAGCGGGGGACCAGATACGCAGTATTTT.

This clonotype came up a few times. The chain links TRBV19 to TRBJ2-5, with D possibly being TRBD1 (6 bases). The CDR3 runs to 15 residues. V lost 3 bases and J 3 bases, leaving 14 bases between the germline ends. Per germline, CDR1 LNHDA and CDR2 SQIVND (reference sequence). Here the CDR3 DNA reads TGTGCCAGTAGTATGTGGACAGCTTCGAAAGAGACCCAGTACTTC. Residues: CASSMWTASKETQYF.

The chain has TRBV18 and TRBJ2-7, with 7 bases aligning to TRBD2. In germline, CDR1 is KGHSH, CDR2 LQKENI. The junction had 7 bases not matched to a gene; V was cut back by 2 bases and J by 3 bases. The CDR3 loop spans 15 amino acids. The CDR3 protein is CASSPRLAESYEQYF. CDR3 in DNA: TGTGCCAGCTCACCAAGGCTAGCGGAGAGCTACGAGCAGTACTTC.

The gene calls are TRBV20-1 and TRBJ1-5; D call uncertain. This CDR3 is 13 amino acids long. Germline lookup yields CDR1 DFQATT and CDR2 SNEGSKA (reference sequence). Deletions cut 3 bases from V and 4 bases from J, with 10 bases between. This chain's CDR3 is CSASPARNQPQHF. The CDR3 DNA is TGCAGTGCTAGTCCCGCAAGGAATCAGCCCCAGCATTTT.

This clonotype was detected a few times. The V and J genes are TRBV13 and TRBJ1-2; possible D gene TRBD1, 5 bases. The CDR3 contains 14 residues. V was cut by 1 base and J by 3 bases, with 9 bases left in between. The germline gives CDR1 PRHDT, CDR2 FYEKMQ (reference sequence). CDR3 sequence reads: CASSLAGRDYGYTF. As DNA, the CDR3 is TGTGCCAGCAGCTTAGCAGGGAGGGACTATGGCTACACCTTC.

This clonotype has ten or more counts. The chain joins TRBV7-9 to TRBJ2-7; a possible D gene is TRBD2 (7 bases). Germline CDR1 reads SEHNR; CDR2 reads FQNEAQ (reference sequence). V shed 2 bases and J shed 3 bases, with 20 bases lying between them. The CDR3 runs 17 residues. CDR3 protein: CASSLKGGASAYYEQYF. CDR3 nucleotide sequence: TGTGCCAGCAGCTTAAAAGGGGGGGCTAGCGCATACTACGAGCAGTACTTC.

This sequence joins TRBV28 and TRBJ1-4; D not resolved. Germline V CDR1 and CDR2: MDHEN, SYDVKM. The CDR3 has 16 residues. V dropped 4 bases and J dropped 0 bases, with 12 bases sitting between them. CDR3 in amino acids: CASSSLYGATNEKLFF. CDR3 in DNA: TGTGCCAGCAGTTCACTATACGGGGCAACTAATGAAAAACTGTTTTTT.

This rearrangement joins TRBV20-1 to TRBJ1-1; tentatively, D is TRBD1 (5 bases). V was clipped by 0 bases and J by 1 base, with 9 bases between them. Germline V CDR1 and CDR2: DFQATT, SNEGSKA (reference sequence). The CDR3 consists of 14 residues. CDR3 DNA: TGCAGTGCTAGAGAACCTGACAGGAACACTGAAGCTTTCTTT. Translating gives CSAREPDRNTEAFF.

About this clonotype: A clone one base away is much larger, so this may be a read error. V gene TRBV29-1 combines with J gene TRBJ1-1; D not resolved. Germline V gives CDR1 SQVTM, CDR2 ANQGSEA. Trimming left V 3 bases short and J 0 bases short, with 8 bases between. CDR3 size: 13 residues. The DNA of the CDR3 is TGCAGCGTTGACGTCGGCATGAACACTGAAGCTTTCTTT. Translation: CSVDVGMNTEAFF.